What follows are 31 T cell receptor beta chains derived from one specimen sequenced in a study of human T cells and chemical hapten exposure. TCRdb re-called the RACE reads with MiXCR, one entry per CDR3 protein. The data hold approximately 92,000 distinct CDR3 sequences, with around 10% observed a single time. Time point denoted: patch test 2, 6 weeks after DPC sensitization. The treatment is: therapeutic diphenylcyclopropenone sensitization with weekly scalp DPC. The sample was whole blood, taken in connection with sensitization to the hapten diphenylcyclopropenone (DPC). Receptor source: a middle-aged woman with alopecia areata. Some clones in this sample may be carry-over from other donors' samples.

The rearrangement joins TRBV6-5 to TRBJ1-1; D is unresolved. Germline CDR1 reads MNHEY; CDR2 reads SVGAGI. The CDR3 is 13 amino acids. V dropped 8 bases and J dropped 0 bases, with 10 bases sitting between them. The CDR3 DNA is TGTGCCAGCGGTGGGGTAATGAACACTGAAGCTTTCTTT. Its protein product is CASGGVMNTEAFF.

This clonotype was counted ten times or more. V usage is TRBV10-3 and J usage is TRBJ1-1; possibly TRBD1 for D (6 bases). The V gene's germline CDR1 is ENHRY and CDR2 SYGVKD. The CDR3 contains 14 residues. V lost 0 bases and J 4 bases, leaving 9 bases between the germline ends. CDR3 residues: CAISESEGGTEAFF. DNA of the CDR3: TGTGCCATCAGTGAGTCGGAGGGGGGCACTGAAGCTTTCTTT.

Regarding this clonotype: A much more abundant neighbour one base away suggests this may be a read error. V usage is TRBV6-6 and J usage is TRBJ1-6, with TRBD1 matching 7 bases. The CDR3 has 16 residues. CDR1 and CDR2 (germline): MNHNY, SVGAGI (reference sequence). The CDR3 bases are TGTGCCAGCTGTTACTTAGGGGGCGCATATAATTCACCCCTCCACTTT. Amino acid sequence: CASCYLGGAYNSPLHF.

At least ten counts were recorded for this clonotype. The chain joins TRBV6-2 or TRBV6-3 to TRBJ2-1, with 8 nucleotides matching TRBD1. The CDR3 has 15 residues. Per germline, CDR1 MNHEY and CDR2 SVGEGT. V was clipped by 2 bases and J by 3 bases; unmatched bases: 3. DNA for the CDR3: TGTGCCAGCAGTTACCCAGGGGGCTTCTACAATGAGCAGTTCTTC. This encodes CASSYPGGFYNEQFF.

Of note for this clonotype: A much larger clone lies one base from this, so it may be a read error. The gene calls are TRBV28 and TRBJ2-2; unclear D gene. Germline V CDR1 and CDR2: MDHEN, SYDVKM. The CDR3 runs to 20 residues. The CDR3 here is CASSFGQGPLLFTNSGELFF. The CDR3 DNA reads as TGTGCCAGCAGTTTCGGGCAAGGCCCACTCTTATTTACGAACTCCGGGGAGCTGTTTTTT.

The CDR3 DNA reads as TGTGCCAGCAGCTTGGGGCCAGCGGGCACAGATACGCAGTATTTT. Protein: CASSLGPAGTDTQYF. J is TRBJ2-3 and V is TRBV7-6, with D tentatively TRBD1 or TRBD2 (5 bases each). This CDR3 has 15 residues. V gave up 3 bases and J gave up 1 base, with 11 bases separating them. The germline CDR1 and CDR2 sequences are SGHVS and FNYEAQ. Variable domain in full (rest from reference TRBV7-6 and TRBJ2-3): GAGVSQSPRYKVTKRGQDVALRCDPISGHVSLYWYRQALGQGPEFLTYFNYEAQQDKSGLPNDRFSAERPEGSISTLTIQRTEQRDSAMYRCASSLGPAGTDTQYFGPGTRLTVL.

The chain employs TRBV11-2 and TRBJ1-5; perhaps TRBD1 as D (5 bases). Trimming shortened V by 3 bases and J by 7 bases, and 13 bases separated the two germline ends. The CDR3 sequence is 14 residues long. Germline CDR1 is SGHAT and CDR2 is FQNNGV. In DNA, the CDR3 is TGTGCCAGCAGCTTGCAGGGAGGTAGGCAGCCCCAGCATTTT. As protein: CASSLQGGRQPQHF.

This clonotype was recorded at least ten times. The genes are TRBV19 and TRBJ2-1; tentative D call: TRBD1 (5 bases). The CDR3 extends over 13 amino acids. Germline CDR1 LNHDA, CDR2 SQIVND (reference sequence). V gave up 6 bases and J gave up 4 bases, with 10 bases separating them. The CDR3 coding sequence is TGTGCCAGTAGCATTTCAGGGTACAATGAGCAGTTCTTC. This translates into CASSISGYNEQFF. Drawing the rest from reference TRBV19 and TRBJ2-1, the complete variable domain is DGGITQSPKYLFRKEGQNVTLSCEQNLNHDAMYWYRQDPGQGLRLIYYSQIVNDFQKGDIAEGYSVSREKKESFPLTVTSAQKNPTAFYLCASSISGYNEQFFGPGTRLTVL.

The sample holds many counts of this clonotype. The gene calls are TRBV11-2 and TRBJ2-7; D perhaps matches TRBD2 (6 bases). The CDR3 sequence is 14 residues long. Trimming left V 5 bases short and J 6 bases short, with 17 bases between. Germline loops: CDR1 SGHAT, CDR2 FQNNGV. The CDR3 reads CASSPTSEGGEQYF. CDR3 nucleotides: TGTGCCAGCAGCCCGACATCCGAGGGAGGCGAGCAGTACTTC.

This clonotype appeared a few times. The genes are TRBV28 and TRBJ2-2; 7 nucleotides line up with TRBD2. V lost 1 base, J lost 2 bases, and 7 bases stayed unmatched. Germline V CDR1 and CDR2: MDHEN, SYDVKM. The CDR3 totals 17 residues. CDR3 in amino acids: CASSLSMGLINTGELFF. The CDR3 nucleotides read TGTGCCAGCAGTTTATCTATGGGACTAATTAACACCGGGGAGCTGTTTTTT.

This clonotype was counted ten times or more. The junction and the germline gene differ at one end; a read error may be behind it. The V gene is TRBV6-5, the J gene TRBJ1-1; the D is unclear. This CDR3 region has 16 residues. Germline-derived CDR1 and CDR2 are MNHEY and SVGAGI. The DNA for the CDR3 is TGTGCCAGCAGTTCCCTCCCGAGAGTGATGAACACTGAAGTTTTCTTT. As protein: CASSSLPRVMNTEVFF.

Only a few counts were recorded for this clonotype. The chain uses TRBV20-1 and TRBJ2-2; 8 bases are a match to TRBD2. The CDR3 extends over 16 amino acids. V lost 3 bases, J lost 7 bases, and 13 bases stayed unmatched. Germline V lookup: CDR1 DFQATT, CDR2 SNEGSKA (reference sequence). Here the CDR3 reads CSARRPGLDGGGELFF. For the CDR3, the DNA is TGCAGTGCTAGGCGACCGGGACTAGACGGGGGCGGGGAGCTGTTTTTT.

There are many counts of this clonotype. The chain carries TRBV29-1 and TRBJ2-7; D is undetermined. Germline-derived CDR1 and CDR2 are SQVTM and ANQGSEA. The CDR3 extends over 10 amino acids. Trimming removed 4 bases at V and 3 bases at J, with 4 bases between. The CDR3 is CSVGDYEQYF. For the CDR3, the DNA is TGCAGCGTTGGGGACTACGAGCAGTACTTC.

This chain connects TRBV10-3 to TRBJ2-7; TRBD1 matches at 7 bases. J lost 6 bases, V lost 2 bases, and 4 bases had no gene match. This CDR3 has 13 amino acids. The V gene's germline CDR1 is ENHRY and CDR2 SYGVKD. This CDR3 is CAISEDRVSEQYF. Here the CDR3 DNA reads TGTGCCATCAGTGAGGACAGGGTCAGCGAGCAGTACTTC.

The chain combines TRBV6-5 with TRBJ2-3; no clear D gene. Germline loops: CDR1 MNHEY, CDR2 SVGAGI. CDR3 size: 15 residues. V dropped 0 bases and J dropped 2 bases, with 9 bases sitting between them. The CDR3 DNA follows: TGTGCCAGCAGTTACTCGCCACCGATCACAGATACGCAGTATTTT. This translates into CASSYSPPITDTQYF.

At least ten counts were recorded for this clonotype. The chain carries TRBV7-2 and TRBJ2-1; 12 bases map to TRBD2. The CDR3 is 17 residues long. The J segment lost 5 bases and the V segment lost 2 bases, leaving 7 bases of the junction unmatched. Germline V gene lookup returns CDR1 SGHTA and CDR2 FQGNSA. Written as DNA, the CDR3 is TGTGCCAGCAGCTTATTTGCCCGGACTAGCGGGGACAATGAGCAGTTCTTC. Its translation: CASSLFARTSGDNEQFF.

This clonotype was seen many times. This rearrangement joins TRBV28 to TRBJ2-3; 7 nucleotides line up with TRBD1. The trim removed 4 bases at V and 1 base at J, leaving 11 bases unmatched. CDR3 length: 17 amino acids. The germline CDR1 and CDR2 sequences are MDHEN and SYDVKM. The DNA of the CDR3 is TGTGCCAGCAGTTCATGGAATACAGGGGTGGGCACAGATACGCAGTATTTT. Translation gives CASSSWNTGVGTDTQYF.

This clonotype was seen repeatedly, ten times or more. The chain uses TRBV9 and TRBJ2-5, with 10 bases matching TRBD1. The CDR3 has 15 amino acids. The trim removed 4 bases at V and 5 bases at J, leaving 8 bases unmatched. CDR1 is SGDLS and CDR2 is YYNGEE in the germline V gene. CDR3 residues: CASSLLVGQGETQYF. The CDR3 coding sequence is TGTGCCAGCAGCCTACTAGTGGGACAGGGGGAGACCCAGTACTTC.

This clonotype was seen many times. The chain links TRBV30 to TRBJ2-1; no definite D call. V lost 1 base, J lost 8 bases, and 6 bases lay in between. This CDR3 comprises 11 residues. Germline CDR1 GTSNPN, CDR2 SVGIG (reference sequence). This chain's CDR3 is CAWSARHEQFF. CDR3 coding DNA: TGTGCCTGGAGTGCCCGCCATGAGCAGTTCTTC. Variable domain in full (rest from reference TRBV30 and TRBJ2-1): SQTIHQWPATLVQPVGSPLSLECTVEGTSNPNLYWYRQAAGRGLQLLFYSVGIGQISSEVPQNLSASRPQDRQFILSSKKLLLSDSGFYLCAWSARHEQFFGPGTRLTVL.

This clonotype was observed many times. The genes are TRBV7-9 and TRBJ2-4; 10 nucleotides line up with TRBD1. Germline V gene data show CDR1 as SEHNR and CDR2 as FQNEAQ (reference sequence). V lost 5 bases and J lost 5; bases outside the gene matches: 3. The CDR3 totals 14 residues. The CDR3 DNA reads as TGTGCCAGCAGCCTGGGACAGGGGCAAAACATTCAGTACTTC. Translation gives CASSLGQGQNIQYF.

This clonotype has only a few counts. The rearrangement uses TRBV30 and TRBJ2-2, with 7 nucleotides matching TRBD1. The CDR3 covers 13 residues. Germline CDR1 and CDR2: GTSNPN and SVGIG (reference sequence). V lost 3 bases, J lost 7 bases, and 5 bases stayed unmatched. This chain's CDR3 is CAWRLTGVGELFF. The CDR3 DNA follows: TGTGCCTGGAGACTAACAGGGGTCGGGGAGCTGTTTTTT.

In this sample, this clonotype turned up a few times. The rearrangement joins TRBV11-2 to TRBJ1-2, with TRBD1 as a possible D gene (6 bases). The CDR3 is made up of 11 amino acids. Between the trimmed V and J ends, which lost 8 bases and 14 bases, there was a span of 18 bases. CDR1 SGHAT and CDR2 FQNNGV come from the germline V gene. The CDR3 region has the DNA TGTGCCAGCGGGTTGGCAGGGGCCGGGACCTTC. Translation gives CASGLAGAGTF.

The chain combines TRBV29-1 with TRBJ2-1; D call uncertain. The V end lost 0 bases, the J end lost 0 bases, and 12 bases lay between the germline ends. There are 16 residues in the CDR3. Germline CDR1 reads SQVTM; CDR2 reads ANQGSEA. CDR3 coding DNA: TGCAGCGTTGAAGATGGCCGGTCAAGCTCCTACAATGAGCAGTTCTTC. Protein: CSVEDGRSSSYNEQFF.

This clonotype came up a few times. The V gene is TRBV28, the J gene TRBJ2-7; D not certain. Per germline, CDR1 MDHEN and CDR2 SYDVKM. V lost 2 bases and J lost 2, with 4 bases in between. The CDR3 is 12 residues long. CDR3 residues: CASSLITYEQYF. CDR3 nucleotides: TGTGCCAGCAGTTTAATAACCTACGAGCAGTACTTC.

The chain links TRBV6-1 to TRBJ2-3; D is possibly TRBD1 or TRBD2 (5 bases each). CDR3 size: 16 residues. V lost 5 bases, J lost 6 bases, and 21 bases lay in between. Germline-derived CDR1 and CDR2 are MNHNS and SASEGT. CDR3 residues: CASSSLRGEGLDTQYF. Here the CDR3 DNA reads TGTGCCAGCAGTTCCCTCCGGGGCGAGGGGTTGGATACGCAGTATTTT.

This clonotype was counted a few times. V is TRBV28 and J is TRBJ1-5; D gene uncertain. Trimming removed 2 bases from V and 4 bases from J, with 9 bases in between. The CDR3 totals 14 residues. The germline CDR1 and CDR2 sequences are MDHEN and SYDVKM. CDR3 amino acids: CASSLAITNQPQHF. Here the CDR3 DNA reads TGTGCCAGCAGTTTAGCCATAACGAATCAGCCCCAGCATTTT.

The rearrangement uses TRBV7-3 and TRBJ1-1, with 7 bases aligning to TRBD1. The CDR3 runs 14 residues. With 0 bases clipped from V and 4 bases from J, the junction kept 2 bases outside the gene matches. Per germline, CDR1 SGHTA and CDR2 FQGTGA. For the CDR3, the DNA is TGTGCCAGCAGCTTAACGGGACAGATCACTGAAGCTTTCTTT. It specifies CASSLTGQITEAFF.

This clonotype was seen at least ten times. This chain links TRBV6-6 with TRBJ1-1; D is uncertain. The CDR3 covers 15 residues. CDR1 is MNHNY and CDR2 is SVGAGI in the germline V gene (reference sequence). Deletions cut 2 bases from V and 1 base from J, with 11 bases between. The CDR3 spells CASSYRTDPNTEAFF. The CDR3 nucleotides are TGTGCCAGCAGTTACAGAACAGACCCGAACACTGAAGCTTTCTTT.

The chain recombines TRBV9 with TRBJ1-6; D unresolved. The germline V gene encodes CDR1 SGDLS and CDR2 YYNGEE. This CDR3 has 15 residues. Deletions cut 4 bases from V and 14 bases from J, with 22 bases between. The CDR3 sequence is CASSQQLSSPGTLHF. As DNA, the CDR3 is TGTGCCAGCAGCCAACAGCTTAGCAGTCCGGGGACCCTCCACTTT.

This clonotype was observed a handful of times. The V call is TRBV11-2, the J call TRBJ2-1; D is uncertain. This CDR3 contains 13 residues. The germline CDR1 and CDR2 sequences are SGHAT and FQNNGV. The V end lost 1 base, the J end lost 12 bases, and 13 bases lay between the germline ends. The CDR3 sequence is CASSLVPDRAQFF. The CDR3 DNA is TGTGCCAGCAGCTTAGTCCCCGACCGGGCGCAGTTCTTC.

The chain is built from TRBV19 and TRBJ1-5; the match to TRBD1 covers 7 bases. The CDR3 contains 12 residues. CDR1 is LNHDA, CDR2 SQIVND, per germline (reference sequence). Germline trimming cut 1 base from V and 9 bases from J; bases unmatched to any gene: 0. Here the CDR3 DNA reads TGTGCCAGTAGTATAGCAGGGGGGCCCCAGCATTTT. Amino acid sequence: CASSIAGGPQHF.